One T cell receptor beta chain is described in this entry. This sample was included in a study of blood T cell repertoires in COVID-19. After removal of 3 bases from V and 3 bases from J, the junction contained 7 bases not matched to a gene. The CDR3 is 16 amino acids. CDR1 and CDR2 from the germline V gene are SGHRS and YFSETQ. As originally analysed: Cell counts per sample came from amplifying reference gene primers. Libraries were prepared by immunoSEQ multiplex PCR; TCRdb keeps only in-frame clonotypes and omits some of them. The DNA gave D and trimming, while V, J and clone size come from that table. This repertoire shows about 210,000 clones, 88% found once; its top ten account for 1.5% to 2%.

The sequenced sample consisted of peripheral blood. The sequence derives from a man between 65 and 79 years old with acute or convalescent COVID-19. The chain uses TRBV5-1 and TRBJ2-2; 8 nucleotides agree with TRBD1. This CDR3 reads CASSWQGARDTGELFF. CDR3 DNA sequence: TGCGCCAGCAGCTGGCAGGGGGCGCGGGACACCGGGGAGCTGTTTTTT.